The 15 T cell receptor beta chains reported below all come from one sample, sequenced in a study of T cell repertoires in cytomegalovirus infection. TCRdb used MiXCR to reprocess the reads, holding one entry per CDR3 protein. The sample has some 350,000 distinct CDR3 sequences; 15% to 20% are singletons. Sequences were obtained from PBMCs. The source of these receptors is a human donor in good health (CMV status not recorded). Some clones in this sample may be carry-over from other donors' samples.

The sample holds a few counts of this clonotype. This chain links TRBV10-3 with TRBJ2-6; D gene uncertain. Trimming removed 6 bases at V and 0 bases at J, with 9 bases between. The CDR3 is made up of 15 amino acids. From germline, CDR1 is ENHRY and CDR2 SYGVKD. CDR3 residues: CAISEHSSGANVLTF. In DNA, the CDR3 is TGTGCCATCAGCGAACACAGCTCTGGGGCCAACGTCCTGACTTTC.

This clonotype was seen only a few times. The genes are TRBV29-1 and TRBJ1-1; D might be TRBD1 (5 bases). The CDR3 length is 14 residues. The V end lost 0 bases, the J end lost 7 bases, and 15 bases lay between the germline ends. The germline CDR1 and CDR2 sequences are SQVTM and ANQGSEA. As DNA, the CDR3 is TGCAGCGTTGAAGATTATGGGGCAAGGCTTGAAGCTTTCTTT. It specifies CSVEDYGARLEAFF.

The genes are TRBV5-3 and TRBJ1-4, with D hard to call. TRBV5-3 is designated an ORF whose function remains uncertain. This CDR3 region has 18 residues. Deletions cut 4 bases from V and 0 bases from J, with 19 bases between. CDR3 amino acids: CARSSPRDFTTTNEKLFF. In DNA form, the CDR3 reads TGTGCCAGAAGCAGCCCCCGGGATTTCACAACAACTAATGAAAAACTGTTTTTT.

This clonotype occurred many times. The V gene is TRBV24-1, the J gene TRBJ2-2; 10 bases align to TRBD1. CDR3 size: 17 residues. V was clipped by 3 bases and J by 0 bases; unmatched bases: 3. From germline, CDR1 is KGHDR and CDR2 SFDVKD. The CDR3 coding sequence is TGTGCCACCAGTGATCTGACAGGGGGCCCGAACACCGGGGAGCTGTTTTTT. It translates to CATSDLTGGPNTGELFF.

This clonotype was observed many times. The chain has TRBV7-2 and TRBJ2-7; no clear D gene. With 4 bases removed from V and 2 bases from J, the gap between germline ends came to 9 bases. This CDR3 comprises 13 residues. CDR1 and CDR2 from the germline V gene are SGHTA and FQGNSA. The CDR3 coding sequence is TGTGCCAGCAGCTGGGAAGTCCCCTACGAGCAGTACTTC. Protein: CASSWEVPYEQYF.

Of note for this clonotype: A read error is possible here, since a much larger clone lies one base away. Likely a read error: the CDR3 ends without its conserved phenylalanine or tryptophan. The CDR3 is CASSPRGLLSYEQYL. The CDR3 DNA sequence: TGTGCCAGCAGCCCGAGGGGACTGCTATCCTACGAGCAGTACCTC. The V gene is TRBV7-2, the J gene TRBJ2-7, with D perhaps matching TRBD2 (6 bases). The V gene's germline CDR1 is SGHTA and CDR2 FQGNSA. V lost 5 bases to trimming and J lost 1 base, with 15 bases between them. This CDR3 has 15 amino acids.

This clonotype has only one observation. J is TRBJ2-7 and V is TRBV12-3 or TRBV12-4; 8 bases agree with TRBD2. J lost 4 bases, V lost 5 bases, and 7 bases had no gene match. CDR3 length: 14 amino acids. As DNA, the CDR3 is TGTGCCAGCAGTCATAGCGGGGCTATTTACGAGCAGTACTTC. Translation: CASSHSGAIYEQYF.

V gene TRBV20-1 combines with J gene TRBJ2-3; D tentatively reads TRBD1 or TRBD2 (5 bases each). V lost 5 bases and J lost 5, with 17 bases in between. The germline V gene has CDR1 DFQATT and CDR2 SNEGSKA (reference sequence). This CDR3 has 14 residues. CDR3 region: CSASGTPLGDTQYF. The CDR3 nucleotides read TGCAGTGCTTCCGGGACGCCCCTAGGAGATACGCAGTATTTT.

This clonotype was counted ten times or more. The CDR3 here is CASSLATSGGLGNTQYF. The CDR3 bases are TGTGCCAGCAGCTTAGCTACTAGCGGGGGTCTCGGAAATACGCAGTATTTT. The chain uses TRBV7-2 and TRBJ2-3; 11 bases fit TRBD2. The ends lost 0 bases at V and 7 bases at J; junction bases unmatched: 9. This CDR3 contains 17 residues. The germline V gene has CDR1 SGHTA and CDR2 FQGNSA.

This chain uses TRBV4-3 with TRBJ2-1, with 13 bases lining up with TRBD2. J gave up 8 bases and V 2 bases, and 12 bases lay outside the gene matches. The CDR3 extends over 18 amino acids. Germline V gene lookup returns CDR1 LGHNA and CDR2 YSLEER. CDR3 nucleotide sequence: TGCGCCAGCAGCCAACAAAAGGGGGGACTAGCGGGGATGGATGAGCAGTTCTTC. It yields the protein CASSQQKGGLAGMDEQFF.

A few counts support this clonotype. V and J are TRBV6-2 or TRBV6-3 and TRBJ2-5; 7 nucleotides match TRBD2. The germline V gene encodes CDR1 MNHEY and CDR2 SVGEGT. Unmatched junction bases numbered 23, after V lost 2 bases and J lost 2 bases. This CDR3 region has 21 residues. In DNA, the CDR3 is TGTGCCAGCAGTTACCCCCCAGTTGCGGGAGTTGACCCTGCGCCTCAAGAGACCCAGTACTTC. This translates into CASSYPPVAGVDPAPQETQYF.

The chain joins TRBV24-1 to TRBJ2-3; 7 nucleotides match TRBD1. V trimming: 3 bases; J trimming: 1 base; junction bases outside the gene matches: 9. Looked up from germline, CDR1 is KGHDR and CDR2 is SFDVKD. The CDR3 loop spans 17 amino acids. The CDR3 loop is CATSDTLRGLGTDTQYF. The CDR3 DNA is TGTGCCACCAGTGATACGCTTAGGGGGCTAGGCACAGATACGCAGTATTTT.

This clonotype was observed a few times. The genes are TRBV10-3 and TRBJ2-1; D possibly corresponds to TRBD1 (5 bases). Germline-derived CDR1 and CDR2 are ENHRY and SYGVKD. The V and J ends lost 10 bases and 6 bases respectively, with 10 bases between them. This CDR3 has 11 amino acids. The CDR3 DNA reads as TGTGCCACCGAAGGGGTCAATGAGCAGTTCTTC. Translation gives CATEGVNEQFF.

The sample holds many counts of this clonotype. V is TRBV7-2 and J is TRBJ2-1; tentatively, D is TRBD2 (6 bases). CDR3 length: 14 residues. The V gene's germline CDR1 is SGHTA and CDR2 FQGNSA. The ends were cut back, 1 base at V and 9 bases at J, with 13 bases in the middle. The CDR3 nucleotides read TGTGCCAGCAGCTTAGGTGGGGGGATAGGTGAGCAGTTCTTC. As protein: CASSLGGGIGEQFF. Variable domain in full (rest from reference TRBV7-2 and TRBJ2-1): GAGVSQSPSNKVTEKGKDVELRCDPISGHTALYWYRQSLGQGLEFLIYFQGNSAPDKSGLPSDRFSAERTGGSVSTLTIQRTQQEDSAVYLCASSLGGGIGEQFFGPGTRLTVL.

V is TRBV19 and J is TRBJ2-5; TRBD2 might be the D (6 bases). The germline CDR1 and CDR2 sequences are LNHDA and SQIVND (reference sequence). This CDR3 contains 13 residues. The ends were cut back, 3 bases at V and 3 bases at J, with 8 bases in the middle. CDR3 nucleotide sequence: TGTGCCAGTAGTATCGGAGGGGAAGAGACCCAGTACTTC. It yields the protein CASSIGGEETQYF.